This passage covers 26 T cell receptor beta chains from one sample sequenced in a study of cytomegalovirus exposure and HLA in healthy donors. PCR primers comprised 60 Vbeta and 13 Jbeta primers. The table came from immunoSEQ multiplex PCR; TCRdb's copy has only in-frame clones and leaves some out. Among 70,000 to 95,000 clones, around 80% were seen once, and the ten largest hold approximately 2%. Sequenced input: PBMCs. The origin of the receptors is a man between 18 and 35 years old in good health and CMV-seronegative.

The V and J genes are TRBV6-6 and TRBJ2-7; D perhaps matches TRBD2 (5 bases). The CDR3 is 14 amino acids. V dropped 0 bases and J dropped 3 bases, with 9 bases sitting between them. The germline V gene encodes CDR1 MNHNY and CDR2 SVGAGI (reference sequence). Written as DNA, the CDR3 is TGTGCCAGCAGTTACTCGAGGGAAGACTACGAGCAGTACTTC. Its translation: CASSYSREDYEQYF.

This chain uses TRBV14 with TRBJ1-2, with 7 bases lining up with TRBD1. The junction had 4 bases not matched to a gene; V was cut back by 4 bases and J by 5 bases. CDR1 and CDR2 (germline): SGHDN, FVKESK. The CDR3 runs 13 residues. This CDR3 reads CASSRDSLYGYTF. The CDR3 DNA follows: TGTGCCAGCAGCCGGGACAGCCTGTATGGCTACACCTTC.

The CDR3 DNA reads as TGTGCCAGCTCACCACAGGGACAGGCATTCTTCAACTATGGCTACACCTTC. Translating gives CASSPQGQAFFNYGYTF. The chain joins TRBV18 to TRBJ1-2, with 8 bases identical to TRBD1. This CDR3 has 17 residues. Germline CDR1 and CDR2: KGHSH and LQKENI. The V and J ends lost 1 base and 2 bases, in that order; junction bases with no gene match: 9.

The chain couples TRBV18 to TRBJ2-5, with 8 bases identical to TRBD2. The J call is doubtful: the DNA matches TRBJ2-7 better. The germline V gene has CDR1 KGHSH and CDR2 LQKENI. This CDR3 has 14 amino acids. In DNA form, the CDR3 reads TGTGCCAGCTCACTGGGCGGGGGGACCTACGAGCAGTACTTC. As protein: CASSLGGGTYEQYF.

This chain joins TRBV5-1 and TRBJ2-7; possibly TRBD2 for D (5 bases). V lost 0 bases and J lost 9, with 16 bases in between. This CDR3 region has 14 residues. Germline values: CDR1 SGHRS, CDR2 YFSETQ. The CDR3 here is CASSLGEGVPGQYF. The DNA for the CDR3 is TGCGCCAGCAGCTTGGGAGAGGGTGTCCCCGGGCAGTACTTC.

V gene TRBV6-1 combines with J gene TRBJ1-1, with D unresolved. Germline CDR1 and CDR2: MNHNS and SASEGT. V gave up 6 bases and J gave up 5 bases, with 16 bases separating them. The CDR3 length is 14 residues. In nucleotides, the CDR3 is TGTGCCAGCAGCCCCAGGTCCTTTCAGACTGAAGCTTTCTTT. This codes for CASSPRSFQTEAFF.

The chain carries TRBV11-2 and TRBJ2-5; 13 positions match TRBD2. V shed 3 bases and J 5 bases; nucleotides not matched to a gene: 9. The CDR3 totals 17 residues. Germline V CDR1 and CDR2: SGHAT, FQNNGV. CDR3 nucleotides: TGTGCCAGCAGCTTGATCGCCGGGACTAGCGGGACGGAGACCCAGTACTTC. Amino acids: CASSLIAGTSGTETQYF.

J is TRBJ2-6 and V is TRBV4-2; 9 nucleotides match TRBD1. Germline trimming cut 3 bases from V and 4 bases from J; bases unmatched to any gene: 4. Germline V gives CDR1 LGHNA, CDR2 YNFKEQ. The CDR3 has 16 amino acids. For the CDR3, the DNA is TGTGCCAGCAGCCACGGGACAGGGTCCGGGGCCAACGTCCTGACTTTC. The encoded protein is CASSHGTGSGANVLTF.

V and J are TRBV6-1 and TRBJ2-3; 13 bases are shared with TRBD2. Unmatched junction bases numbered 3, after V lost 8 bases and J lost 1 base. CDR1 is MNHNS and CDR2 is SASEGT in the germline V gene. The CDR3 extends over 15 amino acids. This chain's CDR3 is CASRGTSGGTDTQYF. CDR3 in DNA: TGTGCCAGCCGCGGGACTAGCGGGGGCACAGATACGCAGTATTTT.

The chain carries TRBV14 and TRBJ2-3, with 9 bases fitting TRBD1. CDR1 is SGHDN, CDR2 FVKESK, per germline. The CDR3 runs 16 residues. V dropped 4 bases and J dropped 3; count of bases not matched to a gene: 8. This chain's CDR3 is CASSRLPGQGTDTQYF. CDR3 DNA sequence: TGTGCCAGCAGCCGACTCCCGGGACAGGGAACAGATACGCAGTATTTT.

The CDR3 sequence is CASSQAGGRGDTQYF. In DNA form, the CDR3 reads TGTGCCAGCAGCCAAGCGGGGGGGCGGGGAGATACGCAGTATTTT. The chain joins TRBV5-6 to TRBJ2-3, with 10 bases aligning to TRBD2. Germline values: CDR1 SGHDT, CDR2 YYEEEE. The CDR3 consists of 15 residues. Trimming took 4 bases from V and 5 from J; bases not matched to a gene: 7.

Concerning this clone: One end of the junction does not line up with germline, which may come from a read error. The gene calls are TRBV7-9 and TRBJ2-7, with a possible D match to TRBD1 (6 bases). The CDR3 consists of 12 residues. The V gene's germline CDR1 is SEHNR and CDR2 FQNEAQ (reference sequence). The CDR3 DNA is TGTTCCAGCCCGACAGGAACCTACGAGCAGTACTTC. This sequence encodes CSSPTGTYEQYF.

CDR3 DNA: TGTGCCAGCAGCCCAACCTCCCAGGGGGCCGGTTCTGGCTACACCTTC. Encoded protein: CASSPTSQGAGSGYTF. This chain connects TRBV9 to TRBJ1-2; 8 nucleotides match TRBD1. Trimming at V came to 4 bases and at J to 7 bases, leaving 15 bases not matched to a gene. There are 16 residues in the CDR3. Germline V lookup: CDR1 SGDLS, CDR2 YYNGEE.

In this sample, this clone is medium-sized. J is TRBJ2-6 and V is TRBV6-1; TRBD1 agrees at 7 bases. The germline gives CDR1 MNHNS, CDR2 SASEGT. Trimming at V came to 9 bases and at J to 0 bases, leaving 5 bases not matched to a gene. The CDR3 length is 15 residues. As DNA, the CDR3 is TGTGCCAGTCACAGGGGAATCTCTGGGGCCAACGTCCTGACTTTC. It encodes CASHRGISGANVLTF.

CDR3 coding DNA: TGTGCCAGCAGCCCGAGGGGGCTAGTAGCGGGGGCGAGTGAGACCCAGTACTTC. It yields the protein CASSPRGLVAGASETQYF. This chain joins TRBV14 and TRBJ2-5; 9 bases are a match to TRBD2. Germline CDR1 reads SGHDN; CDR2 reads FVKESK. V was clipped by 4 bases and J by 5 bases; unmatched bases: 17. This CDR3 has 18 residues.

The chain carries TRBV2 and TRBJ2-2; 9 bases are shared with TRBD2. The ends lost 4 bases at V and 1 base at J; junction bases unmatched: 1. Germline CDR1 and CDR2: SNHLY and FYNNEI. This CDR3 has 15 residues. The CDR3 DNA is TGTGCCAGCAGTGGGCGGGGGGGGAACACCGGGGAGCTGTTTTTT. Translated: CASSGRGGNTGELFF.

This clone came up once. The CDR3 loop reads CASTRGGSGGANEQFF. CDR3 sequence (DNA): TGTGCCAGCACCCGGGGAGGTAGCGGGGGGGCAAATGAGCAGTTCTTC. This sequence joins TRBV9 and TRBJ2-1; 11 bases are a match to TRBD2. Germline assignment: CDR1 SGDLS and CDR2 YYNGEE. V trimming: 6 bases; J trimming: 7 bases; junction bases outside the gene matches: 12. The CDR3 totals 16 residues.

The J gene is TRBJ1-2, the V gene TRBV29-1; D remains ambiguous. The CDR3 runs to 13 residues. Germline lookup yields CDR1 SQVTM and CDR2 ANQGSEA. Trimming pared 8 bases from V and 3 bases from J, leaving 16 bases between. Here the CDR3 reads CSHAGAGDYGYTF. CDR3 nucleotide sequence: TGCAGCCATGCCGGAGCGGGTGACTATGGCTACACCTTC.

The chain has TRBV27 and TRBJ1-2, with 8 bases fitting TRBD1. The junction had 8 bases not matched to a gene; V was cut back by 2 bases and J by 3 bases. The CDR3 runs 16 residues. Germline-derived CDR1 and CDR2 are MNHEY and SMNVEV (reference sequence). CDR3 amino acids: CASSLGQGRSYYGYTF. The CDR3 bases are TGTGCCAGCAGTTTAGGACAGGGAAGGAGTTACTATGGCTACACCTTC.

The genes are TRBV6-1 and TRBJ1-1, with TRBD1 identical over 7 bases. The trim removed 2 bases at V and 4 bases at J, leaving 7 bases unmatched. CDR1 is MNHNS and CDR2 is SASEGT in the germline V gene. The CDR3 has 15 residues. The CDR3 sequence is CASSEPPRGSTEAFF. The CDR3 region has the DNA TGTGCCAGCAGTGAACCACCCAGGGGGTCCACTGAAGCTTTCTTT.

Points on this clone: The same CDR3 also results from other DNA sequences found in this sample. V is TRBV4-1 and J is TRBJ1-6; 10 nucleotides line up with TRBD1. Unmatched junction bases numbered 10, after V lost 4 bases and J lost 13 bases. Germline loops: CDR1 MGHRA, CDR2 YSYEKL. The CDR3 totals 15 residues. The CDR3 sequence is CASSPRQGARSPLHF. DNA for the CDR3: TGCGCCAGCAGCCCTAGACAGGGGGCCCGTTCCCCCCTCCACTTT.

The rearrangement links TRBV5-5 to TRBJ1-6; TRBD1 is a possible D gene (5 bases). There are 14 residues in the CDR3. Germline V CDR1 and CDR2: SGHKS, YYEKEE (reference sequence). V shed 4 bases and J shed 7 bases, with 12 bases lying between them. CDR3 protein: CASSNGGVNSPLHF. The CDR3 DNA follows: TGTGCCAGCAGCAACGGGGGGGTCAATTCACCCCTCCACTTT.

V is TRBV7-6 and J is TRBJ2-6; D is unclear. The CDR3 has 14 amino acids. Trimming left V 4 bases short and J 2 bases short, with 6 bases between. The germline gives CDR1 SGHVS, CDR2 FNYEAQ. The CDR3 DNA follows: TGTGCCAGCAGCTCCTCTGCTGGGGCCAACGTCCTGACTTTC. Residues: CASSSSAGANVLTF.

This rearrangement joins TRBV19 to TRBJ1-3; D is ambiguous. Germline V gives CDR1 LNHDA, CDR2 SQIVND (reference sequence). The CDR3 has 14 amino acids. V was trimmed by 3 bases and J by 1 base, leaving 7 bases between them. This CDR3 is CASSIGESGNTIYF. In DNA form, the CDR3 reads TGTGCCAGTAGTATCGGGGAATCTGGAAACACCATATATTTT.

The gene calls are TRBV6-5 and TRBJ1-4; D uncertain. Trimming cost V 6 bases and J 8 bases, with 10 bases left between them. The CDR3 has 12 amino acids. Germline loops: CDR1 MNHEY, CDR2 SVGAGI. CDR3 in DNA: TGTGCCAGCAGCCGCACAAAGGAAAAACTGTTTTTT. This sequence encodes CASSRTKEKLFF.

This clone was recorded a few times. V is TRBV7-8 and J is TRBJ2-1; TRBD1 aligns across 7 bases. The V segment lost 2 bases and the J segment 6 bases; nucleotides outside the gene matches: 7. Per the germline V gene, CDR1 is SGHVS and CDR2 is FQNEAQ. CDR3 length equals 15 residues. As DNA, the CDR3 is TGTGCCAGCAGCTTACGGGACAGTTTTCGCAATGAGCAGTTCTTC. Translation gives CASSLRDSFRNEQFF. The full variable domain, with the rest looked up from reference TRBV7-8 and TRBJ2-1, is GAGVSQSPRYKVAKRGQDVALRCDPISGHVSLFWYQQALGQGPEFLTYFQNEAQLDKSGLPSDRFFAERPEGSVSTLKIQRTQQEDSAVYLCASSLRDSFRNEQFFGPGTRLTVL.